Listed below are T cell receptor beta chains from one sample, sequenced in a study of blood T cells in healthy people across ages. TCRdb itself ran the 5' RACE reads through MiXCR, one entry per CDR3 protein. This table holds 750,000 to 1,000,000 distinct CDR3 sequences, about 27% found once. This sample also belongs to another study, concerning T cells of mothers and their children.

The material sequenced was blood. These receptors originate from a woman between 40 and 55 years old in good health. CDR3s include the opening cysteine and the closing phenylalanine or tryptophan. The order of the fields is J gene, D gene, V gene, clone size, CDR3 DNA, CDR3 protein. A D gene is named only where the DNA matches it firmly. Part of the rows lack a size; the others show once, few, many or a class for expanded clones.

TRBJ1-2 | - | TRBV20-1 | few | TGCAGTGCTAGTCTGGAGATTGGCTATGGCTACACCTTC | CSASLEIGYGYTF
TRBJ1-4 | - | TRBV5-5 | - | TGTGCCAGCAGCTTGGAGCAAACAACTAATGAAAAACTGTTTTTT | CASSLEQTTNEKLFF
TRBJ2-1 | - | TRBV7-9 | - | TGTGCCAGCAGCTTTCGACAGCCAATACCCCCATACAATGAGCAGTTCTTC | CASSFRQPIPPYNEQFF
TRBJ2-5 | - | TRBV12-3/TRBV12-4 | - | TGTGCCAGCAGCTATTGGGGAGAAGAGACCCAGTACTTC | CASSYWGEETQYF
TRBJ2-5 | TRBD1 | TRBV25-1 | - | TGTGCCAGCAGTGAATACCAGGGAGACAGGGGGTCGGAGACCCAGTACTTC | CASSEYQGDRGSETQYF
TRBJ1-1 | - | TRBV15 | - | TGTGCCACCAGCAGAGATCGGGGGTGGGGCACTGAAGCTTTCTTT | CATSRDRGWGTEAFF
TRBJ1-2 | - | TRBV9 | - | TGTGCCAGCAGCGCGGCCGCCACAGGGAGCTATGGCTACACCTTC | CASSAAATGSYGYTF
TRBJ1-2 | TRBD1 | TRBV7-9 | - | TGTGCCAGCAGCTCCTTGACAGGGGCCTTGGATGGCTACACCTTC | CASSSLTGALDGYTF
TRBJ2-2 | TRBD2 | TRBV7-2 | - | TGTGCCAGCAGCCCGGGACTAGCGTCCGGGGAGCTGTTTTTT | CASSPGLASGELFF
TRBJ2-7 | - | TRBV7-9 | many | TGTGCCAGCAGCTTAGATGCAGACACCTACGAGCAGTACTTC | CASSLDADTYEQYF
TRBJ1-1 | TRBD1 | TRBV7-8 | - | TGTGCCAGCAGCCTCTATGACAGGGCGGCTTTCTTT | CASSLYDRAAFF
TRBJ1-2 | - | TRBV18 | - | TGTGCCAGCTCACCGGAACTACGGGAGAGTGACTACACCTTC | CASSPELRESDYTF
TRBJ1-1 | - | TRBV10-3 | few | TGTGCCATCAGTGGAGTTGTGGGGGGACGGAACACTGAAGCTTTCTTT | CAISGVVGGRNTEAFF
TRBJ2-3 | TRBD2 | TRBV7-2 | many | TGTGCCAGCAGCTTAGGGGGACTAGCGGACACAGATACGCAGTATTTT | CASSLGGLADTDTQYF
TRBJ2-4 | - | TRBV5-5 | - | TGTGCCAGCAGCCGGACGGATTCAAACTACAATGAGCAGTACTTC | CASSRTDSNYNEQYF
TRBJ2-1 | TRBD2 | TRBV7-9 | many | TGTGCCAGCAGCCCGAACCCCGTAGCGGGGGGGCCTAGGAATGAGCAGTTCTTC | CASSPNPVAGGPRNEQFF
TRBJ2-7 | - | TRBV12-3/TRBV12-4 | few | TGTGCCAGCAGTTACGGGGCCCCGGGAAACTACGAGCAGTACTTC | CASSYGAPGNYEQYF
TRBJ2-2 | - | TRBV4-3 | few | TGCGCCAGCAGCCAGGAAAAGGCAAAGGTTCAAGACACCGGGGAGCTGTTTTTT | CASSQEKAKVQDTGELFF
TRBJ2-5 | - | TRBV7-9 | few | TGTGCCAGCATCAAACTAGGGGCGGTACAGGAGACCCAGTACTTC | CASIKLGAVQETQYF
TRBJ2-5 | - | TRBV3-1 | - | TGTGCCAGCAGCCTCCGGGGATCGGGGTCCCAAGAGACCCAGTACTTC | CASSLRGSGSQETQYF
TRBJ2-5 | - | TRBV14 | - | TGTGCCAGCAGCCAAGATGGGGTGGCCTATCCCAACCAAGAGACCCAGTACTTC | CASSQDGVAYPNQETQYF
TRBJ2-2 | TRBD2 | TRBV6-1 | - | TGTGCCAGCAGGATATTAGCGGGGGACAACACCGGGGAGCTGTTTTTT | CASRILAGDNTGELFF
TRBJ2-4 | - | TRBV27 | few | TGTGCCAGCAGTTTAGAGGGGTCGGCCAAAAACATTCAGTACTTC | CASSLEGSAKNIQYF
TRBJ1-1 | - | TRBV29-1 | many | TGCAGCGTTGAAGGGGGAGGCGCGGTCACTGAAGCTTTCTTT | CSVEGGGAVTEAFF
TRBJ2-5 | - | TRBV3-1 | - | TGTGCCAGCAGCCAAGGGTGGGATATACAAAAGACCCAGTACTTC | CASSQGWDIQKTQYF
TRBJ1-6 | - | TRBV6-6 | - | TGTGCCAGCCGGGAGGGTGGGGATAATTCACCCCTCCACTTT | CASREGGDNSPLHF